This entry lists 31 T cell receptor beta chains sequenced from one sample in a study of brain metastases from non-small cell lung cancer. TCRdb's table, derived via immunoSEQ multiplex PCR, lists solely in-frame clones and lacks some. The sample includes about 1,600 clones, 80% to 85% seen only once; the top ten take roughly 15%. Material for sequencing was primary lung tumor tissue. The receptors were gathered from a donor at least 40 years old with non-small cell lung cancer.

In regard to this clone: A much bigger clone sits one base away, suggesting this may be a read error. This sample also contains other DNA sequences that code for the same CDR3. This sequence joins TRBV4-2 and TRBJ2-3; D is uncertain. This CDR3 is 13 amino acids long. Per the germline V gene, CDR1 is LGHNA and CDR2 is YNFKEQ. This chain's CDR3 is CASSQDQGDTQYF. The CDR3 region has the DNA TGTGCCAGCAGCCAAGATCAAGGAGATACGCAATATTTT.

V gene TRBV3-1 (or the pseudogene TRBV3-2) combines with J gene TRBJ1-4, with no clear D. Germline CDR1 is LGHDT and CDR2 is YNNKEL (reference sequence). V lost 1 base and J lost 5, with 5 bases in between. This CDR3 comprises 13 residues. CDR3 bases: TGTGCCAGCAGCCAAGTCCCAAATGAAAAACTGTTTTTT. It yields the protein CASSQVPNEKLFF.

The chain links TRBV5-1 to TRBJ2-2; 11 positions agree with TRBD2. Unmatched junction bases numbered 4, after V lost 5 bases and J lost 1 base. This CDR3 has 16 amino acids. CDR1 and CDR2 (germline): SGHRS, YFSETQ. For the CDR3, the DNA is TGCGCCAGCAGTCCTGGGACTAGCGGGAACACCGGGGAGCTGTTTTTT. Translation: CASSPGTSGNTGELFF.

This clone was seen just once. This rearrangement joins TRBV9 to TRBJ2-1, with TRBD1 matching 10 bases. This CDR3 has 15 amino acids. Trimming removed 0 bases from V and 6 bases from J; junction bases left unmatched: 3. Germline V lookup: CDR1 SGDLS, CDR2 YYNGEE. This CDR3 is CASSVAGTGANEQFF. CDR3 DNA: TGTGCCAGCAGCGTAGCGGGGACAGGGGCCAATGAGCAGTTCTTC.

A remark on this clone: A much larger clonotype is one base distant, so this may be a read error. The rearrangement joins TRBV7-6 to TRBJ1-1; the D gene is possibly TRBD1 (5 bases). The CDR3 spans 14 residues. Germline loops: CDR1 SGHVS, CDR2 FNYEAQ. V was pared by 6 bases and J by 2 bases, with 13 bases between. CDR3 region: CASSSGGGNTEAFF. The CDR3 bases are TGTGCCAGCAGTTCCGGGGGGGGTAACACTGAAGCTTTCTTT.

The table lists this clone with a count of one. The chain is built from TRBV3-1 (or the pseudogene TRBV3-2) and TRBJ2-3, with D possibly called TRBD1 or TRBD2 (5 bases each). Germline values: CDR1 LGHDT, CDR2 YNNKEL (reference sequence). CDR3 length: 15 amino acids. Trimming pared 11 bases from V and 2 bases from J, leaving 20 bases between. The CDR3 DNA follows: TGTGCCGCCCCGGGACCTTCTTTTTCCACAGATACGCAGTATTTT. Translated, it gives CAAPGPSFSTDTQYF.

This chain joins TRBV2 and TRBJ2-3; D possibly uses TRBD1 or TRBD2 (6 bases each). Germline lookup yields CDR1 SNHLY and CDR2 FYNNEI. Trimming left V 6 bases short and J 3 bases short, with 16 bases between. The CDR3 totals 15 residues. CDR3 coding DNA: TGTGCCAGCAGAGTGGGGGGCCCAGGGACAGATACGCAGTATTTT. The encoded protein is CASRVGGPGTDTQYF.

This clone was picked up one time. The rearrangement links TRBV19 to TRBJ2-6; D not certain. This CDR3 has 19 residues. Trimming shortened V by 3 bases and J by 2 bases, and 20 bases separated the two germline ends. In germline, CDR1 is LNHDA, CDR2 SQIVND (reference sequence). DNA of the CDR3: TGTGCCAGTAGTATCTCTGTCCTGGGTGGTTGGGCTGGGGCCAACGTCCTGACTTTC. As protein: CASSISVLGGWAGANVLTF. The whole variable domain, filled in from reference TRBV19 and TRBJ2-6, reads DGGITQSPKYLFRKEGQNVTLSCEQNLNHDAMYWYRQDPGQGLRLIYYSQIVNDFQKGDIAEGYSVSREKKESFPLTVTSAQKNPTAFYLCASSISVLGGWAGANVLTFGAGSRLTVL.

The chain combines TRBV5-1 with TRBJ1-2; TRBD1 might be the D (6 bases). The CDR3 is 14 amino acids. Trimming shortened V by 4 bases and J by 5 bases, and 15 bases separated the two germline ends. In germline, CDR1 is SGHRS, CDR2 YFSETQ. CDR3 protein: CASSPGTFLYGYTF. The CDR3 DNA sequence: TGCGCCAGCAGCCCCGGGACATTTCTATATGGCTACACCTTC.

This clone was found once. The gene calls are TRBV10-3 and TRBJ2-7; 7 nucleotides agree with TRBD2. Germline V gene sequence: CDR1 ENHRY, CDR2 SYGVKD. CDR3 length equals 16 residues. V dropped 0 bases and J dropped 3; count of bases not matched to a gene: 8. CDR3 sequence (DNA): TGTGCCATCAGTGAGTCGGGGCAGGGAGGGGTCTACGAGCAGTACTTC. Amino acids: CAISESGQGGVYEQYF.

The gene calls are TRBV4-1 and TRBJ2-3, with D uncertain. CDR3 length: 14 amino acids. Per the germline V gene, CDR1 is MGHRA and CDR2 is YSYEKL. Trimming left V 2 bases short and J 0 bases short, with 6 bases between. This CDR3 reads CASSQRRSTDTQYF. DNA of the CDR3: TGCGCCAGCAGCCAACGGCGGAGCACAGATACGCAGTATTTT.

CDR3 protein: CSASIRQNNEKLFF. CDR3 coding DNA: TGCAGTGCTAGTATTCGACAGAATAATGAAAAACTGTTTTTT. This sequence joins TRBV20-1 and TRBJ1-4; D is perhaps TRBD1 (5 bases). The V end was cut by 3 bases, the J end by 4 bases, with 12 bases between. The CDR3 totals 14 residues. From germline, CDR1 is DFQATT and CDR2 SNEGSKA (reference sequence).

V and J are TRBV7-3 and TRBJ2-2; D possibly corresponds to TRBD1 (6 bases). The CDR3 extends over 16 amino acids. Germline V gene lookup returns CDR1 SGHTA and CDR2 FQGTGA. With 5 bases removed from V and 5 bases from J, the gap between germline ends came to 18 bases. In DNA form, the CDR3 reads TGTGCCAGCAGCCGCCTCGGAACCGACAGGACCGGGGAGCTGTTTTTT. Translated, it gives CASSRLGTDRTGELFF.

As for this clone: A clone one base away is much larger, so this may be a read error. Other DNA sequences from this sample encode an identical CDR3 as well. This rearrangement joins TRBV7-6 to TRBJ1-1, with D tentatively TRBD1 (5 bases). From germline, CDR1 is SGHVS and CDR2 FNYEAQ. CDR3 length: 14 residues. The chain's CDR3 is CASSSGGGSTEAFF. CDR3 DNA sequence: TGTGCCAGCAGTTCCGGGGGGGGTAGCACTGAAGCTTTTTTT.

The CDR3 DNA reads TGTGCCAGCAGACCCTCCCCTCCGGTCTTATTTGCGGATGAGCAGTTCTTC. It codes for CASRPSPPVLFADEQFF. The gene calls are TRBV27 and TRBJ2-1; D gene ambiguous. The V end lost 6 bases, the J end lost 8 bases, and 26 bases lay between the germline ends. This CDR3 has 17 residues. From germline, CDR1 is MNHEY and CDR2 SMNVEV (reference sequence).

This clone was seen a few times. J is TRBJ2-3 and V is TRBV14; D unresolved. Germline V gene sequence: CDR1 SGHDN, CDR2 FVKESK. The ends were cut back, 2 bases at V and 3 bases at J, with 9 bases in the middle. This CDR3 has 14 residues. For the CDR3, the DNA is TGTGCCAGCAGCCAAAGGAGAGGTACAGATACGCAGTATTTT. Translated, it gives CASSQRRGTDTQYF.

This chain links TRBV28 with TRBJ1-2, with 8 bases aligning to TRBD1. Looked up from germline, CDR1 is MDHEN and CDR2 is SYDVKM. V was pared by 2 bases and J by 4 bases, with 3 bases of the junction left unmatched. CDR3 length equals 14 residues. CDR3 nucleotides: TGTGCCAGCAGTTTAGGGACAGGAGGCTATGGCTACACCTTC. Residues: CASSLGTGGYGYTF.

The J gene is TRBJ1-2, the V gene TRBV15, with TRBD1 matching 8 bases. CDR3 length equals 15 residues. CDR1 LNHNV and CDR2 YYDKDF come from the germline V gene (reference sequence). The V and J ends lost 2 bases and 5 bases, in that order; junction bases with no gene match: 7. The CDR3 DNA reads TGTGCCACCAGCAGAACCAGGACAGGGAATTATGGCTACACCTTC. Translation: CATSRTRTGNYGYTF. The whole variable domain, filled in from reference TRBV15 and TRBJ1-2, reads DAMVIQNPRYQVTQFGKPVTLSCSQTLNHNVMYWYQQKSSQAPKLLFHYYDKDFNNEADTPDNFQSRRPNTSFCFLDIRSPGLGDTAMYLCATSRTRTGNYGYTFGSGTRLTVV.

This clone came up a few times. J is TRBJ1-5 and V is TRBV16; D gene unclear. CDR1 and CDR2 from the germline V gene are KGHSY and FQNENV. With 0 bases removed from V and 4 bases from J, the gap between germline ends came to 10 bases. The CDR3 contains 15 residues. Here the CDR3 reads CASSQSGLANQPQHF. The CDR3 DNA is TGTGCCAGCAGCCAATCAGGGCTGGCGAATCAGCCCCAGCATTTT.

The V call is TRBV6-2 or TRBV6-3, the J call TRBJ2-2, with D maybe TRBD2 (6 bases). Trimming left V 4 bases short and J 6 bases short, with 21 bases between. The CDR3 is made up of 17 amino acids. Per the germline V gene, CDR1 is MNHEY and CDR2 is SVGEGT. This chain's CDR3 is CASSSSLGRERAGELFF. The CDR3 DNA reads TGTGCCAGCAGTTCGTCGCTTGGGCGGGAACGCGCCGGGGAGCTGTTTTTT.

The CDR3 sequence: CASSQGTANTEAFF. In DNA, the CDR3 is TGTGCCAGCTCACAGGGGACAGCCAACACTGAAGCTTTCTTT. V gene TRBV18 combines with J gene TRBJ1-1; 7 bases fit TRBD1. The CDR3 sequence is 14 residues long. The J segment lost 2 bases and the V segment lost 4 bases, leaving 4 bases of the junction unmatched. Germline V gives CDR1 KGHSH, CDR2 LQKENI. The whole variable domain, remainder taken from reference TRBV18 and TRBJ1-1, is NAGVMQNPRHLVRRRGQEARLRCSPMKGHSHVYWYRQLPEEGLKFMVYLQKENIIDESGMPKERFSAEFPKEGPSILRIQQVVRGDSAAYFCASSQGTANTEAFFGQGTRLTVV.

This clone is deemed large. At the DNA level, this CDR3 is encoded by other sequences in the same sample as well. The chain joins TRBV7-3 to TRBJ1-1, with D uncertain. V was trimmed by 5 bases and J by 1 base, leaving 14 bases between them. The germline gives CDR1 SGHTA, CDR2 FQGTGA. The CDR3 consists of 15 residues. The DNA of the CDR3 is TGTGCCAGCAGCCCCATCCTTGTGGGGAACACTGAAGCTTTCTTT. Its protein is CASSPILVGNTEAFF.

This clone was detected only once. The chain couples TRBV11-1 to TRBJ2-3; D is possibly TRBD2 (5 bases). The CDR3 runs to 13 residues. Per germline, CDR1 SGHAT and CDR2 FQDESV (reference sequence). Between the trimmed V and J ends, which lost 5 bases and 2 bases, there was a span of 8 bases. The CDR3 bases are TGTGCCAGCAGCCCGAGGGTCACAGATACGCAGTATTTT. Translating gives CASSPRVTDTQYF.

The chain recombines TRBV5-6 with TRBJ1-1; a possible D gene is TRBD1 (5 bases). V lost 6 bases and J 4 bases, leaving 13 bases between the germline ends. This CDR3 has 13 amino acids. Germline V lookup: CDR1 SGHDT, CDR2 YYEEEE. In DNA, the CDR3 is TGTGCCAGCACCTGGCAGGGCTTCACTGAAGCTTTCTTT. This gives the protein CASTWQGFTEAFF.

The chain joins TRBV19 to TRBJ2-1; D is possibly TRBD2 (6 bases). This CDR3 comprises 15 residues. CDR1 and CDR2 (germline): LNHDA, SQIVND (reference sequence). The V end was cut by 3 bases, the J end by 2 bases, with 11 bases between. CDR3 loop: CASSMEIAAYNEQFF. The CDR3 DNA sequence: TGTGCCAGTAGTATGGAAATAGCGGCCTACAATGAGCAGTTCTTC.

The rearrangement uses TRBV18 and TRBJ1-1; TRBD1 matches at 8 bases. Trimming cost V 2 bases and J 2 bases; bases outside gene matches: 7. In germline, CDR1 is KGHSH, CDR2 LQKENI. The CDR3 covers 16 residues. CDR3 sequence: CASSPIPQGANTEAFF. The CDR3 DNA is TGTGCCAGCTCACCAATCCCCCAGGGGGCCAACACTGAAGCTTTCTTT. Supplemented by reference TRBV18 and TRBJ1-1, the full variable domain reads NAGVMQNPRHLVRRRGQEARLRCSPMKGHSHVYWYRQLPEEGLKFMVYLQKENIIDESGMPKERFSAEFPKEGPSILRIQQVVRGDSAAYFCASSPIPQGANTEAFFGQGTRLTVV.

This clone came up a few times. The chain has TRBV5-5 and TRBJ2-7; unclear D gene. Germline CDR1 SGHKS, CDR2 YYEKEE (reference sequence). V was shortened by 0 bases and J by 1 base, with 14 bases between the two germline ends. This CDR3 has 16 amino acids. CDR3: CASSLVASTVSYEQYF. Written as DNA, the CDR3 is TGTGCCAGCAGCTTGGTGGCCTCTACCGTTTCCTACGAGCAGTACTTC.

The CDR3 loop reads CAISERTGARWGYEQYF. The DNA of the CDR3 is TGTGCCATCAGTGAACGGACAGGGGCCCGTTGGGGCTACGAGCAGTACTTC. The V call is TRBV10-3, the J call TRBJ2-7; 9 bases are a match to TRBD1. The CDR3 runs to 17 residues. Germline trimming cut 3 bases from V and 3 bases from J; bases unmatched to any gene: 12. In germline, CDR1 is ENHRY, CDR2 SYGVKD.

The chain combines TRBV6-2 or TRBV6-3 with TRBJ2-7; maybe TRBD2 (6 bases). Between the trimmed V and J ends, which lost 5 bases and 4 bases, there was a span of 9 bases. The CDR3 length is 12 residues. Germline V lookup: CDR1 MNHEY, CDR2 SVGEGT. CDR3 region: CASSRGFYEQYF. DNA of the CDR3: TGTGCCAGCAGTCGGGGGTTTTACGAGCAGTACTTC.

The chain is built from TRBV7-8 and TRBJ1-1, with TRBD1 identical over 7 bases. The CDR3 loop spans 17 amino acids. Germline V gene sequence: CDR1 SGHVS, CDR2 FQNEAQ. V lost 3 bases, J lost 1 base, and 11 bases stayed unmatched. The CDR3 bases are TGTGCCAGCAGCTTGTATCGCACAGGGGATAGGAACACTGAAGCTTTCTTT. Protein product: CASSLYRTGDRNTEAFF.

DNA for the CDR3: TGTGCCAGCAGATCGGGACTAGCGGGGGGGCCCGGTTGGAAAGCCAAAAACATTCAGTACTTC. It is translated as CASRSGLAGGPGWKAKNIQYF. The chain recombines TRBV28 with TRBJ2-4; 16 bases align to TRBD2. The CDR3 has 21 amino acids. The trim removed 6 bases at V and 0 bases at J, leaving 14 bases unmatched. The germline V gene encodes CDR1 MDHEN and CDR2 SYDVKM.